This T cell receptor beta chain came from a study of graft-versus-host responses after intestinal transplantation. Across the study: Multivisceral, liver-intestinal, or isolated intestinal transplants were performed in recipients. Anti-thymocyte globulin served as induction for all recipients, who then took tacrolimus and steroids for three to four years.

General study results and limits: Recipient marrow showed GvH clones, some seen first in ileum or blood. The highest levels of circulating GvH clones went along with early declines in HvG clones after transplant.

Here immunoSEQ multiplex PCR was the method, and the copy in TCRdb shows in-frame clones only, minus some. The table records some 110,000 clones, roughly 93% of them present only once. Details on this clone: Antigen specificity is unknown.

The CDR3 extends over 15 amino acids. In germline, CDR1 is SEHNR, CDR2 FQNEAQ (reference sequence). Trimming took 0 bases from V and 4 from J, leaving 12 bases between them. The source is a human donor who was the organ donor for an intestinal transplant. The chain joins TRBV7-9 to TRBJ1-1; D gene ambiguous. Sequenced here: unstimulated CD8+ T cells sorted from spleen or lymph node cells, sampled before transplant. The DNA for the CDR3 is TGTGCCAGCAGCTTAGCTGGCCCGTCGGGCACTGAAGCTTTCTTT. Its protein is CASSLAGPSGTEAFF.